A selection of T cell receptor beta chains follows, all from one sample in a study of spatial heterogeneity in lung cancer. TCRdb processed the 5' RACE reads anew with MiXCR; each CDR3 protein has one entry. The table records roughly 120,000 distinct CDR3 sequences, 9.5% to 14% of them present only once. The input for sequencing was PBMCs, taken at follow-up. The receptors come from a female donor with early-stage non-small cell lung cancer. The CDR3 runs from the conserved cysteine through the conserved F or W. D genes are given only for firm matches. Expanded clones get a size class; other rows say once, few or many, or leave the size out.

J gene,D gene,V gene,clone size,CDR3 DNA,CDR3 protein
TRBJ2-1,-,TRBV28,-,TGTGCCGGCATCCTGAGTGGGGGTGGCAATGAGCAGTTCTTC,CAGILSGGGNEQFF
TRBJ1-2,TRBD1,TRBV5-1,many,TGCGCCAGCAGCCCCAGACAGGGTATGGGATATGGCTACACCTTC,CASSPRQGMGYGYTF
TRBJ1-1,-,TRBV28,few,TGTGCCAGCAGCGAACAGGGAAGTGACACTGAAGCTTTCTTT,CASSEQGSDTEAFF
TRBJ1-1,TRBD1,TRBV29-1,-,TGCAGCGCTGTAGAGGACAGGGTTTGGACTGAAGCTTTCTTT,CSAVEDRVWTEAFF
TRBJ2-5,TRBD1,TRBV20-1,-,TGCAGTGCTAGAGATCTCCAGGGGGAAGAGACCCAGTACTTC,CSARDLQGEETQYF
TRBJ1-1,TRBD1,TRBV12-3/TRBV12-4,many,TGTGCCAGCAGGAGCCTCCGCGGGACAGGGATACCTGAAGCTTTCTTT,CASRSLRGTGIPEAFF
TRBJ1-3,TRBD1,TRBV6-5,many,TGTGCCAGCAGGGACAGGGGCTCTGGAAACACCATATATTTT,CASRDRGSGNTIYF
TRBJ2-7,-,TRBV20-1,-,TGCAGTGCTCCCCTTGGGGGGCACGGCGAGCAGTACTTC,CSAPLGGHGEQYF
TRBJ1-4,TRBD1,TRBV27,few,TGTGCCAGCAGGCGGGACAGGGGGCCGGCTAATGAAAAACTGTTTTTT,CASRRDRGPANEKLFF
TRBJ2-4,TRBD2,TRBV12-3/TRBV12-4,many,TGTGCCAGCAGCCCTCCAGGGACTAGCGGTCTTAAAAACATTCAGTACTTC,CASSPPGTSGLKNIQYF
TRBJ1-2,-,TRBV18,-,TGTGCCAGCTCACCACCCGGCGGAAACTATGGCTACACCTTC,CASSPPGGNYGYTF
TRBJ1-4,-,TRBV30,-,TGTGCCTGGAGTGTACGGTGGGGACCGAATAATGAAAAACTGTTTTTT,CAWSVRWGPNNEKLFF
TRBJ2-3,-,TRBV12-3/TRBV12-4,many,TGTGCCAGCAGTCCCTTTTTGACAGATACGCAGTATTTT,CASSPFLTDTQYF
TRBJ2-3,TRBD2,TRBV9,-,TGTGCCAGCAGCGTCGTCCCTAGCGGGAGGCTGGCAGATACGCAGTATTTT,CASSVVPSGRLADTQYF
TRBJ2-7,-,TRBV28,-,TGTGCCAGCAGTATACGAAACTACGAGCAGTACTTC,CASSIRNYEQYF
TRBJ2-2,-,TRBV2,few,TGTGCCAGCAGGGGGGTTAACGCGAACACCGGGGAGCTGTTTTTT,CASRGVNANTGELFF
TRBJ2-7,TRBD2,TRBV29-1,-,TGCAGCGTTAGACCCACGGGGGGTTACGAGCAGTACTTC,CSVRPTGGYEQYF
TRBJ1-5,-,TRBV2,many,TGTGCCAGCAGCGGACAGATGGATCAGCCCCAGCATTTT,CASSGQMDQPQHF
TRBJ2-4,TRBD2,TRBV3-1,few,TGTGCCAGCAGCCCCCAGCGGGAGGGCCAAGCCAAAAACATTCAGTACTTC,CASSPQREGQAKNIQYF
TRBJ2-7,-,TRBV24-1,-,TGTGCCACGGAAAGTCCTCTCGGTTACGAGCAGTACTTC,CATESPLGYEQYF